These 19 T cell receptor beta chains share one sample of origin, sequenced in a study of T cell responses to AZD1222 COVID-19 vaccine. TCRdb keeps only in-frame clones here, not all; method: immunoSEQ multiplex PCR. This repertoire shows 68,000 or so clones, around nine tenths found once; its top ten account for roughly 8%. This specimen was peripheral blood, taken on day 0 of AZD1222 vaccination. These receptors came from an adult in good health.

This rearrangement joins TRBV19 to TRBJ2-1; possible D gene TRBD2, 6 bases. This CDR3 comprises 16 residues. Germline-derived CDR1 and CDR2 are LNHDA and SQIVND (reference sequence). V gave up 2 bases and J gave up 7 bases, with 18 bases separating them. CDR3 loop: CASSIQAGIGRNEQFF. CDR3 in DNA: TGTGCCAGTAGTATACAGGCCGGGATAGGGAGGAATGAGCAGTTCTTC.

V gene TRBV6-2 or TRBV6-3 combines with J gene TRBJ2-7; D not resolved. Trimming pared 6 bases from V and 2 bases from J, leaving 5 bases between. CDR1 and CDR2 from the germline V gene are MNHEY and SVGEGT. The length of the CDR3 is 11 residues. The CDR3 here is CASSSTYEQYF. The CDR3 nucleotides are TGTGCCAGCAGCTCCACCTACGAGCAGTACTTC.

The V gene is TRBV30, the J gene TRBJ1-1; 9 nucleotides align to TRBD1. This CDR3 has 15 amino acids. Germline CDR1 GTSNPN, CDR2 SVGIG (reference sequence). The V gene end was trimmed by 3 bases and the J gene end by 6 bases; junction bases not matched to a gene: 11. The CDR3 bases are TGTGCCTGGAGCGGTTCACAGGGGGCTATAGCTGAAGCTTTCTTT. This translates into CAWSGSQGAIAEAFF. The full variable domain, completed using reference TRBV30 and TRBJ1-1, is SQTIHQWPATLVQPVGSPLSLECTVEGTSNPNLYWYRQAAGRGLQLLFYSVGIGQISSEVPQNLSASRPQDRQFILSSKKLLLSDSGFYLCAWSGSQGAIAEAFFGQGTRLTVV.

Only a few counts were recorded for this clone. The chain couples TRBV27 to TRBJ2-7, with no clear D. CDR1 MNHEY and CDR2 SMNVEV come from the germline V gene (reference sequence). V was shortened by 3 bases and J by 2 bases, with 11 bases between the two germline ends. This CDR3 is built from 14 residues. This CDR3 reads CASSFGAGTYEQYF. DNA of the CDR3: TGTGCCAGCAGTTTCGGAGCAGGCACCTACGAGCAGTACTTC.

The CDR3 bases are TGTGCCAGCAGTTACTCGGCTAGCGGGGCCAAGGATACGCAGTATTTT. It specifies CASSYSASGAKDTQYF. The chain uses TRBV6-5 and TRBJ2-3; TRBD2 matches 9 bases. V dropped 0 bases and J dropped 6; count of bases not matched to a gene: 7. Germline loops: CDR1 MNHEY, CDR2 SVGAGI. The CDR3 consists of 16 residues.

This rearrangement joins TRBV24-1 to TRBJ2-1, with 10 positions matching TRBD1. The germline V gene encodes CDR1 KGHDR and CDR2 SFDVKD. V lost 5 bases to trimming and J lost 8 bases; unmatched junction nucleotides: 11. The CDR3 loop spans 16 amino acids. The CDR3 reads CATSGSGTGAGDEQFF. CDR3 DNA sequence: TGTGCCACCAGTGGGTCCGGGACAGGGGCTGGGGATGAGCAGTTCTTC.

The rearrangement uses TRBV28 and TRBJ1-6; no reliable D call. The CDR3 is 13 residues long. V was trimmed by 2 bases and J by 4 bases, leaving 3 bases between them. Germline-derived CDR1 and CDR2 are MDHEN and SYDVKM. CDR3 amino acids: CASSLGYNSPLHF. In nucleotides, the CDR3 is TGTGCCAGCAGTTTAGGTTATAATTCACCCCTCCACTTT.

This sequence joins TRBV18 and TRBJ1-1, with D unclear. Trimming stripped 1 base from V and 1 base from J, with 10 bases between. Germline V gene lookup returns CDR1 KGHSH and CDR2 LQKENI. The CDR3 length is 15 residues. CDR3 residues: CASSPRPRQNTEAFF. Written as DNA, the CDR3 is TGTGCCAGCTCACCACGCCCACGGCAGAACACTGAAGCTTTCTTT.

The chain combines TRBV6-2 or TRBV6-3 with TRBJ2-7; perhaps TRBD2 as D (5 bases). The germline V and J ends were trimmed by 0 bases and 7 bases, with 16 bases remaining between them. This CDR3 has 15 amino acids. Germline-derived CDR1 and CDR2 are MNHEY and SVGEGT. Here the CDR3 reads CASSYSNQRRREQYF. For the CDR3, the DNA is TGTGCCAGCAGTTACTCGAACCAGCGGCGTCGGGAGCAGTACTTC.

This clone was detected a few times. This sequence joins TRBV2 and TRBJ2-3; TRBD1 matches 10 bases. Germline-derived CDR1 and CDR2 are SNHLY and FYNNEI. This CDR3 spans 14 amino acids. V was pared by 7 bases and J by 2 bases, with 3 bases of the junction left unmatched. The CDR3 sequence is CASMRQGATDTQYF. In DNA, the CDR3 is TGTGCCAGCATGCGACAGGGGGCCACAGATACGCAGTATTTT.

This chain links TRBV19 with TRBJ2-2; 7 nucleotides agree with TRBD2. In germline, CDR1 is LNHDA, CDR2 SQIVND (reference sequence). This CDR3 region has 15 residues. V shed 10 bases and J 1 base; nucleotides not matched to a gene: 9. The CDR3 nucleotides are TGTGCCACAGAAGGGGCGGGAGTGAACACCGGGGAGCTGTTTTTT. It encodes CATEGAGVNTGELFF.

This chain's CDR3 is CSFKSPGGEQYF. For the CDR3, the DNA is TGCAGCTTCAAGTCGCCCGGTGGCGAGCAGTACTTC. The chain has TRBV29-1 and TRBJ2-7, with D unresolved. The V and J ends lost 8 bases and 6 bases respectively, with 17 bases between them. CDR1 is SQVTM, CDR2 ANQGSEA, per germline. The CDR3 extends over 12 amino acids.

The chain carries TRBV29-1 and TRBJ1-2; 8 positions match TRBD1. The germline gives CDR1 SQVTM, CDR2 ANQGSEA. There are 14 residues in the CDR3. The trim removed 7 bases at V and 4 bases at J, leaving 11 bases unmatched. The CDR3 region has the DNA TGCAGCGCCGCCGACAGGGGAAGGGGCTATGGCTACACCTTC. Translated: CSAADRGRGYGYTF. The entire variable domain, with the rest obtained from reference TRBV29-1 and TRBJ1-2, is as follows: SAVISQKPSRDICQRGTSLTIQCQVDSQVTMMFWYRQQPGQSLTLIATANQGSEATYESGFVIDKFPISRPNLTFSTLTVSNMSPEDSSIYLCSAADRGRGYGYTFGSGTRLTVV.

This chain connects TRBV6-5 to TRBJ2-7; 9 bases fit TRBD1. CDR1 and CDR2 (germline): MNHEY, SVGAGI. Losses at the gene ends were 4 bases for V and 3 bases for J; bases not matched to a gene: 4. There are 14 residues in the CDR3. The CDR3 bases are TGTGCCAGCAGTTCCGGGACAGGGTACTACGAGCAGTACTTC. This sequence encodes CASSSGTGYYEQYF.

This chain links TRBV11-2 with TRBJ2-1; weak D call: TRBD1 (6 bases). In germline, CDR1 is SGHAT, CDR2 FQNNGV. Deletions cut 1 base from V and 10 bases from J, with 14 bases between. The CDR3 loop spans 14 amino acids. In nucleotides, the CDR3 is TGTGCCAGCAGCTTAGGGCAGGGGAGTCGGGAGCAGTTCTTC. It yields the protein CASSLGQGSREQFF.

This sequence joins TRBV7-8 and TRBJ2-5; D ambiguous. Germline V CDR1 and CDR2: SGHVS, FQNEAQ. V lost 2 bases and J lost 3, with 13 bases in between. This CDR3 is 15 amino acids long. This CDR3 reads CASSLHRGSEETQYF. CDR3 nucleotides: TGTGCCAGCAGCTTACACCGCGGAAGTGAAGAGACCCAGTACTTC.

The V gene is TRBV7-6, the J gene TRBJ1-1; D perhaps matches TRBD1 (6 bases). The ends were cut back, 5 bases at V and 1 base at J, with 14 bases in the middle. The CDR3 has 15 residues. The germline CDR1 and CDR2 sequences are SGHVS and FNYEAQ. CDR3 nucleotides: TGTGCCAGCAGCCCACCCCTCAGGGGGAACACTGAAGCTTTCTTT. Translation gives CASSPPLRGNTEAFF.

This chain connects TRBV5-1 to TRBJ2-7, with TRBD2 matching 8 bases. The V gene's germline CDR1 is SGHRS and CDR2 YFSETQ. Trimming took 4 bases from V and 2 from J; bases not matched to a gene: 8. The CDR3 has 15 amino acids. The CDR3 spells CASSPSGGGPYEQYF. In DNA, the CDR3 is TGCGCCAGCAGCCCATCGGGGGGGGGCCCCTACGAGCAGTACTTC.

This chain uses TRBV2 with TRBJ2-1; 8 positions match TRBD2. CDR3 length: 16 residues. Germline lookup yields CDR1 SNHLY and CDR2 FYNNEI. J gave up 5 bases and V 4 bases, and 10 bases lay outside the gene matches. CDR3 in amino acids: CASSVRSGSVDNEQFF. The CDR3, as DNA: TGTGCCAGCAGTGTCCGCAGCGGGAGCGTCGACAATGAGCAGTTCTTC.